A selection of T cell receptor beta chains follows, all from one sample in a study of T cells after yellow fever vaccination. Each CDR3 protein is one row after TCRdb ran MiXCR on the 5' RACE reads. Among a few hundred thousand distinct CDR3 sequences, around 17% were seen once, and the ten largest hold approximately 15%. The sample was PBMCs, taken 5 days after the first yellow fever vaccination. The source is a man between 18 and 29 years old who received the YFV17D yellow fever vaccine. The CDR3 runs from the conserved cysteine through the conserved F or W. D genes are given only for firm matches. Rows give clone size only sometimes, using once, few, many, or a class for an expanded clone.

>TRBV7-9|NA|NA|TRBJ2-1
CATSGDFAQFF
TGTGCCACCTCTGGGGACTTTGCGCAGTTCTTC
>TRBV27|TRBD1|NA|TRBJ2-7
CASSLEQGYEQYF
TGTGCCAGCAGTTTAGAACAGGGGTACGAGCAGTACTTC
>TRBV9|NA|NA|TRBJ1-5
CASSKSVTGNQPQHF
TGTGCCAGCAGCAAATCTGTGACTGGCAATCAGCCCCAGCATTTT
>TRBV7-9|NA|many|TRBJ1-1
CASRGGTEAFF
TGCGCCAGCCGCGGGGGAACTGAAGCTTTCTTT
>TRBV19|NA|few|TRBJ1-5
CASAPAPGHSNQPQHF
TGTGCCAGTGCCCCCGCCCCGGGGCATAGCAATCAGCCCCAGCATTTT
>TRBV4-3|NA|NA|TRBJ2-7
CASSQDQGGREQYF
TGCGCCAGCAGCCAAGATCAGGGGGGCAGGGAGCAGTACTTC
>TRBV19|NA|few|TRBJ1-1
CASKTGGTEAFF
TGTGCCAGTAAGACCGGCGGGACTGAAGCTTTCTTT
>TRBV9|NA|NA|TRBJ2-1
CASSVVGASDEQFF
TGTGCCAGCAGCGTAGTGGGAGCTTCCGATGAGCAGTTCTTC
>TRBV6-2/TRBV6-3|NA|few|TRBJ2-5
CASSYFPGETQYF
TGTGCCAGCAGTTATTTCCCGGGAGAGACCCAGTACTTC
>TRBV7-9|NA|NA|TRBJ2-5
CASSLADGTQYF
TGTGCCAGCAGCTTAGCGGACGGGACCCAGTACTTC
>TRBV9|NA|NA|TRBJ1-2
CASSVDDNYGYTF
TGTGCCAGCAGCGTAGATGATAACTATGGCTACACCTTC
>TRBV15|NA|few|TRBJ1-5
CATGKRPGVNQPQHF
TGTGCCACCGGGAAGAGACCCGGGGTGAATCAGCCCCAGCATTTT
>TRBV7-6|NA|few|TRBJ1-3
CASTPRGSGNTIYF
TGTGCCAGCACCCCTCGAGGATCTGGAAACACCATATATTTT
>TRBV3-1|TRBD2|NA|TRBJ2-5
CASSPRLAGGQTQYF
TGTGCCAGCAGCCCCCGACTAGCGGGGGGTCAGACCCAGTACTTC
>TRBV19|NA|NA|TRBJ1-4
CATRGAAREREKLFF
TGTGCCACTAGGGGGGCAGCGCGAGAACGAGAAAAACTGTTTTTT
>TRBV4-2|NA|NA|TRBJ1-2
CASSQEGGRGYGYTF
TGTGCCAGCAGCCAAGAAGGGGGGCGCGGGTATGGCTACACCTTC
>TRBV4-3|NA|NA|TRBJ1-2
CASSQVGTGDAGYTF
TGCGCCAGCAGCCAAGTGGGGACCGGAGATGCTGGCTACACTTTC
>TRBV20-1|NA|few|TRBJ1-4
CSYLDRGEKLFF
TGCAGTTATCTCGACCGGGGGGAAAAACTGTTTTTT
>TRBV4-3|TRBD2|NA|TRBJ2-2
CASSPSYSGGAGELFF
TGCGCCAGCAGCCCTTCATATAGCGGGGGCGCCGGGGAGCTGTTTTTT
>TRBV20-1|NA|NA|TRBJ2-3
CSAEYTDTQYF
TGCAGTGCCGAATATACAGATACGCAGTATTTT
>TRBV2|TRBD1|NA|TRBJ2-2
CASSETGQATGELFF
TGTGCCAGCAGTGAAACCGGACAGGCCACCGGGGAGCTGTTTTTT
>TRBV4-3|NA|few|TRBJ1-5
CASSQDHPGASSHQPQHF
TGCGCCAGCAGCCAAGATCATCCAGGGGCCAGTAGCCATCAGCCCCAGCATTTT
>TRBV2|NA|NA|TRBJ1-5
CASRQGWDNQPQHF
TGTGCCAGCAGACAGGGTTGGGACAATCAGCCCCAGCATTTT
>TRBV27|NA|few|TRBJ2-3
CASSQRITDTQYF
TGTGCCAGCAGTCAGAGGATCACAGATACGCAGTATTTT
>TRBV28|NA|few|TRBJ1-4
CASSELQTATNEKLFF
TGTGCCAGCAGTGAACTACAGACAGCAACTAATGAAAAACTGTTTTTT
>TRBV18|NA|NA|TRBJ2-4
CASSPRQWGRGNIQYF
TGTGCCAGCTCACCCCGACAGTGGGGGCGAGGAAACATTCAGTACTTC
>TRBV30|TRBD1|NA|TRBJ1-2
CAWTRKAGGAHYGYTF
TGTGCCTGGACCAGGAAAGCAGGGGGCGCTCACTATGGCTACACCTTC
>TRBV7-2|NA|NA|TRBJ2-5
CASSLVFDLQETQYF
TGTGCCAGCAGCTTAGTTTTCGATCTACAAGAGACCCAGTACTTC
>TRBV7-9|NA|NA|TRBJ2-3
CASSTPGGADTQYF
TGTGCCAGCAGTACCCCCGGAGGCGCAGATACGCAGTATTTT
>TRBV21-1|NA|NA|TRBJ2-5
CASSKGRGEQETQYF
TGTGCCAGCAGCAAGGGCAGGGGGGAGCAAGAGACCCAGTACTTC
>TRBV2|NA|once|TRBJ1-1
CASKGKGLGTEAFF
TGTGCCAGCAAGGGTAAGGGGCTCGGCACTGAAGCTTTCTTT
>TRBV5-1|NA|NA|TRBJ1-1
CASSLSRLTNTEAFF
TGCGCCAGCAGCTTGTCGCGGCTGACGAACACTGAAGCTTTCTTT
>TRBV4-1|NA|NA|TRBJ2-5
CASSQGWGFGRETQYF
TGCGCCAGCAGCCAAGGGTGGGGTTTCGGTAGGGAGACCCAGTACTTC
>TRBV6-5|NA|few|TRBJ1-2
CASSWIPGRKDYGYTF
TGTGCCAGCAGTTGGATTCCGGGACGTAAGGACTATGGCTACACCTTC
>TRBV30|NA|NA|TRBJ1-2
CAWSVEVNGYTF
TGTGCCTGGAGTGTCGAGGTGAATGGCTACACCTTC
>TRBV28|NA|NA|TRBJ1-4
CASSMLVGRTTNEKLFF
TGTGCCAGCAGCATGCTAGTGGGGCGTACAACTAATGAAAAACTGTTTTTT
>TRBV6-5|NA|few|TRBJ2-2
CASSSATGEAGELFF
TGTGCCAGCAGTTCGGCCACAGGGGAGGCCGGGGAGCTGTTTTTT
>TRBV7-8|NA|many|TRBJ1-1
CASSLVASNTEAFF
TGTGCCAGCAGCTTAGTGGCCAGTAACACTGAAGCTTTCTTT
>TRBV2|NA|few|TRBJ2-1
CASTAGGTLVDEQFF
TGTGCCAGCACCGCCGGAGGGACTTTAGTCGATGAGCAGTTCTTC
>TRBV6-2/TRBV6-3|NA|NA|TRBJ2-5
CASSYSLGETQYF
TGTGCCAGCAGTTACTCGTTGGGCGAGACCCAGTACTTC
>TRBV7-9|NA|NA|TRBJ2-3
CASSLYPGPGDTQYF
TGTGCCAGCAGCTTATACCCAGGGCCTGGAGATACGCAGTATTTT
>TRBV9|NA|NA|TRBJ2-1
CASSVGAGRSSYNEQFF
TGTGCCAGCAGCGTAGGGGCGGGGCGGAGCTCCTACAATGAGCAGTTCTTC
>TRBV20-1|NA|NA|TRBJ1-2
CSAPRGARGYTF
TGCAGTGCCCCGAGGGGGGCCAGAGGCTACACCTTC
>TRBV12-3/TRBV12-4|NA|many|TRBJ2-7
CASSFGIVWADGNYEQYF
TGTGCCAGCAGTTTTGGAATAGTGTGGGCAGATGGAAACTACGAGCAGTACTTC
>TRBV6-2/TRBV6-3|TRBD1|many|TRBJ2-1
CASSPLRDRVDNEQFF
TGTGCCAGCAGTCCCCTCCGGGACAGGGTGGACAATGAGCAGTTCTTC
>TRBV6-1|TRBD1|NA|TRBJ1-2
CASSPTVQGAGYGYTF
TGTGCCAGCAGCCCTACAGTACAGGGGGCGGGGTATGGCTACACCTTC
>TRBV28|NA|few|TRBJ1-2
CASTDSGYGYTF
TGTGCCAGCACGGACAGCGGCTATGGCTACACCTTC
>TRBV9|TRBD1|NA|TRBJ2-3
CASSVGQGSTDTQYF
TGTGCCAGCAGCGTCGGACAGGGATCGACAGATACGCAGTATTTT
>TRBV4-3|NA|NA|TRBJ1-1
CASSQEFVMNTEAFF
TGCGCCAGCAGCCAAGAGTTCGTGATGAACACTGAAGCTTTCTTT
>TRBV29-1|NA|NA|TRBJ2-5
CSVGTVAAQYF
TGCAGCGTTGGGACAGTAGCGGCCCAGTACTTC
>TRBV5-1|TRBD1|few|TRBJ2-2
CASSLDAGQVGTGELFF
TGCGCCAGCAGCTTGGACGCGGGACAGGTCGGCACCGGGGAGCTGTTTTTT
>TRBV6-4|NA|NA|TRBJ2-2
CASSDNQGLLNTGELFF
TGTGCCAGCAGTGACAACCAGGGGCTATTGAACACCGGGGAGCTGTTTTTT
>TRBV12-3/TRBV12-4|TRBD2|few|TRBJ2-2
CASSFTSGGGTGTGELFF
TGTGCCAGCAGTTTTACTAGCGGGGGAGGTACGGGGACCGGGGAGCTGTTTTTT
>TRBV6-2/TRBV6-3|NA|few|TRBJ1-5
CATKEPGPSNQPQHF
TGTGCCACCAAAGAACCGGGACCGTCCAATCAGCCCCAGCATTTT
>TRBV5-1|NA|NA|TRBJ1-1
CASSFPQGGSTEAFF
TGCGCCAGCAGCTTCCCCCAGGGAGGGAGCACTGAAGCTTTCTTT
>TRBV23-1|TRBD1|few|TRBJ2-7
CASTKNRGSEQYF
TGCGCCAGCACAAAAAACAGGGGGAGCGAGCAGTACTTC
>TRBV4-2|TRBD2|many|TRBJ2-5
CASSQDGTSGGEETQYF
TGTGCCAGCAGCCAAGATGGGACTAGCGGGGGGGAAGAGACCCAGTACTTC
>TRBV27|NA|few|TRBJ2-6
CPIIPGRPSGANVLTF
TGTCCTATAATTCCCGGACGTCCCTCTGGGGCCAACGTCCTGACTTTC